Below, 18 T cell receptor beta chains from the same sample are listed, as sequenced in a study of CD8 T cells in Susac syndrome. Random hexamers were used to reverse transcribe the RNA input (about 0.5 to 1 ug). Via MiXCR, TCRdb re-called the immunoSEQ multiplex PCR reads, giving one row per CDR3 protein. Of about 26,000 distinct CDR3 sequences in the sample, 94% were seen once. Sample: CD8+ T cells from PBMCs. The receptors derive from a human donor in good health.

This chain connects TRBV19 to TRBJ2-3; 7 nucleotides align to TRBD2. The CDR3 totals 17 residues. CDR1 and CDR2 from the germline V gene are LNHDA and SQIVND (reference sequence). Trimming took 5 bases from V and 2 from J; bases not matched to a gene: 13. CDR3 region: CASSARTWDYITDTQYF. The CDR3 bases are TGTGCCAGTAGTGCCCGAACTTGGGACTACATCACAGATACGCAGTATTTT.

The chain links TRBV6-1 to TRBJ1-4; unclear D gene. Germline CDR1 MNHNS, CDR2 SASEGT. The CDR3 loop spans 15 amino acids. Deletions cut 2 bases from V and 0 bases from J, with 7 bases between. The CDR3 here is CASSELFATNEKLFF. As DNA, the CDR3 is TGTGCCAGCAGTGAACTCTTTGCAACTAATGAAAAACTGTTTTTT.

This clonotype was recorded once. The chain carries TRBV6-5 and TRBJ2-5; D not resolved. With 4 bases removed from V and 4 bases from J, the gap between germline ends came to 16 bases. The CDR3 length is 15 residues. Looked up from germline, CDR1 is MNHEY and CDR2 is SVGAGI. The CDR3 reads CASSFGLPFGETQYF. CDR3 nucleotides: TGTGCCAGCAGTTTCGGCCTCCCCTTTGGAGAGACCCAGTACTTC.

The rearrangement uses TRBV9 and TRBJ2-5, with 11 bases that match TRBD2. V lost 4 bases, J lost 4 bases, and 9 bases stayed unmatched. The CDR3 spans 16 residues. In germline, CDR1 is SGDLS, CDR2 YYNGEE. The CDR3 nucleotides read TGTGCCAGCAGCCCGGGACTAGCGGTTTTTCGAGAGACCCAGTACTTC. Translation: CASSPGLAVFRETQYF. Together with reference TRBV9 and TRBJ2-5, the CDR3 gives the full variable domain: DSGVTQTPKHLITATGQRVTLRCSPRSGDLSVYWYQQSLDQGLQFLIQYYNGEERAKGNILERFSAQQFPDLHSELNLSSLELGDSALYFCASSPGLAVFRETQYFGPGTRLLVL.

The chain employs TRBV7-2 and TRBJ2-1; D remains unclear. The V end lost 3 bases, the J end lost 9 bases, and 6 bases lay between the germline ends. Germline V gives CDR1 SGHTA, CDR2 FQGNSA. This CDR3 region has 11 residues. CDR3 nucleotides: TGTGCCAGCAGCTTTGGGGTTGAGCAGTTCTTC. Its protein is CASSFGVEQFF. Full variable domain (missing parts from reference TRBV7-2 and TRBJ2-1): GAGVSQSPSNKVTEKGKDVELRCDPISGHTALYWYRQSLGQGLEFLIYFQGNSAPDKSGLPSDRFSAERTGGSVSTLTIQRTQQEDSAVYLCASSFGVEQFFGPGTRLTVL.

This clonotype showed up just once. The V and J genes are TRBV12-3 or TRBV12-4 and TRBJ2-7, with D possibly being TRBD1 (6 bases). Trimming removed 5 bases from V and 2 bases from J, with 10 bases in between. The CDR3 runs 13 residues. Written as DNA, the CDR3 is TGTGCCAGCAGTCACAGGGCCCCCTACGAGCAGTACTTC. It encodes CASSHRAPYEQYF.

This chain links TRBV4-1 with TRBJ1-1; the match to TRBD1 covers 7 bases. The CDR3 has 16 residues. V trimming: 2 bases; J trimming: 1 base; junction bases outside the gene matches: 7. Germline lookup yields CDR1 MGHRA and CDR2 YSYEKL. The CDR3, as DNA: TGCGCCAGCAGCCAACCTCTGCGGACAGGGAACACTGAAGCTTTCTTT. Amino acids: CASSQPLRTGNTEAFF.

The V and J genes are TRBV7-2 and TRBJ1-5; TRBD1 agrees at 8 bases. CDR1 SGHTA and CDR2 FQGNSA come from the germline V gene. Trimming took 3 bases from V and 5 from J; bases not matched to a gene: 3. This CDR3 contains 14 residues. The CDR3 sequence: CASSFKTGDQPQHF. The CDR3 DNA reads as TGTGCCAGCAGCTTTAAGACAGGGGATCAGCCCCAGCATTTT.

This chain joins TRBV6-1 and TRBJ2-1; weak D call: TRBD2 (5 bases). CDR3 size: 13 residues. V was clipped by 8 bases and J by 6 bases, with 14 bases between them. Looked up from germline, CDR1 is MNHNS and CDR2 is SASEGT. CDR3 in DNA: TGTGCCAGCCGGACTTTCCGCCCCAATGAGCAGTTCTTC. The encoded protein is CASRTFRPNEQFF.

The chain joins TRBV10-3 to TRBJ2-1; 11 nucleotides agree with TRBD2. Germline V gives CDR1 ENHRY, CDR2 SYGVKD. The CDR3 covers 15 residues. V shed 5 bases and J 7 bases; nucleotides not matched to a gene: 7. The CDR3 here is CAISQLAGVGNEQFF. The CDR3 coding sequence is TGTGCCATCAGTCAACTAGCGGGGGTAGGAAATGAGCAGTTCTTC.

In nucleotides, the CDR3 is TGTGCCAGCAGTTACTTCCTTGACAGGGGAGGGGGCAATCAGCCCCAGCATTTT. It specifies CASSYFLDRGGGNQPQHF. The genes are TRBV6-5 and TRBJ1-5; 8 bases agree with TRBD1. The germline V gene encodes CDR1 MNHEY and CDR2 SVGAGI. This CDR3 has 18 amino acids. V gave up 1 base and J gave up 2 bases; unmatched junction bases: 10.

V usage is TRBV2 and J usage is TRBJ1-4, with a possible D match to TRBD1 (6 bases). V gave up 4 bases and J gave up 7 bases, with 16 bases separating them. Germline CDR1 is SNHLY and CDR2 is FYNNEI. CDR3 length equals 15 residues. The chain's CDR3 is CASSGYGGAREKLFF. CDR3 bases: TGTGCCAGCAGTGGTTATGGGGGGGCGCGTGAAAAACTGTTTTTT.

This clonotype appeared a few times. The chain has TRBV5-1 and TRBJ2-7; D call uncertain. Germline V gives CDR1 SGHRS, CDR2 YFSETQ. The CDR3 runs to 12 residues. V lost 5 bases to trimming and J lost 3 bases, with 9 bases between them. As DNA, the CDR3 is TGCGCCAGCAGTATGGAAGGCTACGAGCAGTACTTC. Protein product: CASSMEGYEQYF.

The V call is TRBV7-9, the J call TRBJ2-7, with D possibly TRBD1 on 5 matching bases. CDR3 length: 13 amino acids. Looked up from germline, CDR1 is SEHNR and CDR2 is FQNEAQ (reference sequence). V lost 4 bases and J lost 1, with 8 bases in between. The CDR3 sequence is CASSSDISYEQYF. CDR3 DNA sequence: TGTGCCAGCAGCTCGGACATTTCCTACGAGCAGTACTTC.

This clonotype was observed once. This chain connects TRBV18 to TRBJ2-1; no reliable D call. The CDR3 is 14 residues long. Germline CDR1 KGHSH, CDR2 LQKENI. Trimming took 3 bases from V and 4 from J, leaving 10 bases between them. The CDR3 bases are TGTGCCAGCTCACCCACTACAGAATACAATGAGCAGTTCTTC. This translates into CASSPTTEYNEQFF.

This chain connects TRBV7-9 to TRBJ2-5, with 11 bases fitting TRBD2. The CDR3 spans 13 residues. V gave up 8 bases and J gave up 1 base; unmatched junction bases: 0. Germline V lookup: CDR1 SEHNR, CDR2 FQNEAQ (reference sequence). Here the CDR3 reads CASGTSGQETQYF. The CDR3 bases are TGTGCCAGCGGGACTAGCGGCCAAGAGACCCAGTACTTC.

CDR3 nucleotides: TGCAGTGCTTCCACCGGGACAGGGAGCAATCAGCCCCAGCATTTT. Its translation is CSASTGTGSNQPQHF. The chain couples TRBV20-1 to TRBJ1-5; 9 nucleotides agree with TRBD1. V shed 5 bases and J 1 base; nucleotides not matched to a gene: 6. CDR3 size: 15 residues. The germline V gene has CDR1 DFQATT and CDR2 SNEGSKA (reference sequence).

The CDR3 sequence is CASSADRDRRHGYTF. The CDR3 nucleotides read TGTGCCAGCAGTGCCGACCGGGACAGGCGGCATGGCTACACCTTC. V and J are TRBV6-6 and TRBJ1-2; 8 bases align to TRBD1. Losses at the gene ends were 5 bases for V and 6 bases for J; bases not matched to a gene: 11. This CDR3 contains 15 residues. CDR1 is MNHNY, CDR2 SVGAGI, per germline (reference sequence).